This is a list of T cell receptor beta chains from one sample in a study of identical twins. TCRdb itself ran the 5' RACE reads through MiXCR, one entry per CDR3 protein. The table records about 430,000 distinct CDR3 sequences, approximately 17% of them present only once. The specimen was naive T cells sorted from blood. Receptors were obtained from a man in his fifties in good health. CDR3s include the opening cysteine and the closing phenylalanine or tryptophan. The D gene is left open where the match is weak. The size field is filled for only some rows; it gives once, few, many or a size class.

. | TRBJ1-1 | TRBV28 | . | TGTGCGGTTGGCAGCCTGAACACTGAAGCTTTCTTT | CAVGSLNTEAFF
. | TRBJ2-5 | TRBV4-3 | many | TGCGCCAGCAGCCAAACCCTAGGTCAGCAAGAGACCCAGTACTTC | CASSQTLGQQETQYF
TRBD2 | TRBJ2-1 | TRBV30 | many | TGTGCCTGGAGTGTACTAGCGAGGGGCAATGAGCAGTTCTTC | CAWSVLARGNEQFF
. | TRBJ2-7 | TRBV4-3 | once | TGCGCCAGCAGCCAAGCCACCGGGACCCTTGCCTACGAGCAGTACTTC | CASSQATGTLAYEQYF
. | TRBJ2-5 | TRBV11-2 | many | TGTGCCAGCAGCCCCACAGCGGAGCAAGAGACCCAGTACTTC | CASSPTAEQETQYF
. | TRBJ2-6 | TRBV27 | . | TGTGCCAGCAGTGACCTAGGGGCCAACGTCCTGACTTTC | CASSDLGANVLTF
. | TRBJ2-1 | TRBV5-1 | . | TGCGCCAGCAGCTTTACGGGAAATGAGCAGTTCTTC | CASSFTGNEQFF
. | TRBJ2-5 | TRBV3-1 | . | TGTGCCAGCAGCCCGAACGGGGGGCTTGGACAGACCCAGTACTTC | CASSPNGGLGQTQYF
. | TRBJ2-1 | TRBV3-1 | . | TGTGCCAGCACGCGTCTTGCGGGGGCCGACTATCCGATAGACTCCTACAATGAGCAGTTCTTC | CASTRLAGADYPIDSYNEQFF
TRBD2 | TRBJ2-7 | TRBV10-3 | . | TGTGCCAGCTCCCGGGGCGGGGGGTCTTACGAGCAGTACTTC | CASSRGGGSYEQYF
. | TRBJ1-1 | TRBV5-1 | many | TGCGCCAGCAGCTTGGTGGGCCTGAACACTGAAGCTTTCTTT | CASSLVGLNTEAFF